The clone carrying this T cell receptor (beta chain) came up once. This specimen belongs to a study of blood T cell repertoires in COVID-19. Trimming shortened V by 6 bases and J by 4 bases, and 18 bases separated the two germline ends. Germline CDR1 is MGHRA and CDR2 is YSYEKL. CDR3 length: 15 amino acids. The method was immunoSEQ multiplex PCR; TCRdb's version includes in-frame clones alone and lacks a portion of them. Counted here are around 450,000 clones, roughly 90% occurring once; the ten biggest clones make up roughly 0.72%. The origin of this receptor is a woman aged 18-29 years who had recovered from COVID-19. The chain has TRBV4-1 and TRBJ1-2; TRBD1 is a possible D gene (6 bases). Sequencing was done on a sample of PBMCs or T cells enriched from blood (not recorded which). CDR3 sequence reads: CASRHRFGTTYGYTF. The CDR3 DNA is TGCGCCAGCAGACATCGGTTCGGGACAACCTATGGCTACACCTTC.